Below, one T cell receptor beta chain is given with its context. Its antigen is currently unknown. 60 Vbeta and 13 Jbeta primers were used in PCR. The repertoire was sequenced with immunoSEQ multiplex PCR; TCRdb's copy has only in-frame clones and lacks some. The sample shows around 120,000 clones, roughly four fifths of them seen only once. The sample comes from a study of cytomegalovirus exposure and HLA in healthy donors. Study-level results: HLA alleles showed associations with roughly 17,000 TCR beta sequences in a later analysis, at a 0.05 false discovery rate. Later analysis identified a missense DCLRE1C variant that was linked to TCR beta V- and J-gene trimming.

CDR1 is MNHEY, CDR2 SMNVEV, per germline (reference sequence). The CDR3 loop spans 13 amino acids. The V gene lost 5 bases and the J gene lost 5 bases, with 12 bases spanning the gap. The clonotype comes from a girl under 10 years old in good health and CMV-seronegative. The genes are TRBV27 and TRBJ1-1; D not resolved. Input material: PBMCs. In DNA form, the CDR3 reads TGTGCCAGCAGTCGTCGGGATGGGACTGAAGCTTTCTTT. It codes for CASSRRDGTEAFF.